Included here is one T cell receptor beta chain sequence, with context. This CDR3 region has 16 residues. V trimming: 6 bases; J trimming: 3 bases; junction bases outside the gene matches: 7. TCRdb reprocessed the 5' RACE reads with MiXCR, giving one entry per CDR3 protein. Of approximately 150,000 distinct CDR3 sequences in the sample, roughly a third were seen once. The data belong to a study of CD8 T cells in ankylosing spondylitis. The TCR originated in a male donor with ankylosing spondylitis. Sequenced: synovial fluid, either unsorted or a sorted T cell fraction (not recorded which). V gene TRBV12-3 or TRBV12-4 combines with J gene TRBJ2-1, with 11 bases aligning to TRBD2. The CDR3 spells CASRGGLAANYNEQFF. The CDR3 DNA follows: TGTGCCAGCAGGGGGGGACTAGCGGCCAACTACAATGAGCAGTTCTTC.